This paragraph covers one T cell receptor beta chain sequence. Its antigen remains unidentified. The CDR3 regions of TCR beta were amplified from RNA transcripts. The TCR CDR3 was amplified in a first-round RT-PCR using the HTBI primer set. Each CDR3 protein is one row after TCRdb ran MiXCR on the multiplex PCR reads. The sample carries some 500,000 distinct CDR3 sequences, about 16% recorded once. The data were taken from a study of T cells in Graves' hyperthyroidism and ophthalmopathy. Clinical Activity Scores of at least 3, NOSPECS grades of at least 4 and durations under 3 months characterized ophthalmopathy patients. PBMCs stemmed from 10 ml fresh peripheral blood. Trimming removed 5 bases from V and 2 bases from J, with 16 bases in between. This CDR3 is 16 amino acids long. Germline lookup yields CDR1 LNHDA and CDR2 SQIVND (reference sequence). Study-wide findings and caveats: The model anticipated ophthalmopathy a median approximately six months pre-onset.

The TCR sequence derives from a woman in her thirties with Graves' ophthalmopathy. The rearrangement uses TRBV19 and TRBJ1-5, with D possibly TRBD1 on 6 matching bases. The specimen sequenced was blood. CDR3 loop: CASSSHTGSGNQPQHF. CDR3 nucleotide sequence: TGTGCCAGTAGTTCCCACACAGGGTCGGGCAATCAGCCCCAGCATTTT.